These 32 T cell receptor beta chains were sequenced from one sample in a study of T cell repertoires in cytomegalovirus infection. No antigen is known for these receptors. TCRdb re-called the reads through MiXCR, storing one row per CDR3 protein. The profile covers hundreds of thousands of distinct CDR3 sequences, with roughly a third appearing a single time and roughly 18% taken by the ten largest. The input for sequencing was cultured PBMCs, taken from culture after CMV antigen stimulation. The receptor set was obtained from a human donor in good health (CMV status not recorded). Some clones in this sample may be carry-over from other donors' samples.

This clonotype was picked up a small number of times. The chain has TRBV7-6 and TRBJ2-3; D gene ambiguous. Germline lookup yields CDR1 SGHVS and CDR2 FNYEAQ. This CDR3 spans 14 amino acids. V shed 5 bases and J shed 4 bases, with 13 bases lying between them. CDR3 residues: CASSPRPSPDTQYF. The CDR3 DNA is TGTGCCAGCAGCCCCCGGCCATCCCCAGATACGCAGTATTTT.

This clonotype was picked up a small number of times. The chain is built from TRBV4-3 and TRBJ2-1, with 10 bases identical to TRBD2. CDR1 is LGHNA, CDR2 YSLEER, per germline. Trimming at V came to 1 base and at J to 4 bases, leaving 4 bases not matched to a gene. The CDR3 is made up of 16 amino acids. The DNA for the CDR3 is TGCGCCAGCAGCCAAGTTCTACTAGCGGGATACAATGAGCAGTTCTTC. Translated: CASSQVLLAGYNEQFF.

CDR3 amino acids: CASSLNFFDQFF. CDR3 sequence (DNA): TGTGCCAGCAGTTTAAATTTCTTCGATCAGTTCTTC. The chain employs TRBV12-3 or TRBV12-4 and TRBJ2-1; unclear D gene. Trimming took 2 bases from V and 13 from J, leaving 12 bases between them. The CDR3 has 12 residues.

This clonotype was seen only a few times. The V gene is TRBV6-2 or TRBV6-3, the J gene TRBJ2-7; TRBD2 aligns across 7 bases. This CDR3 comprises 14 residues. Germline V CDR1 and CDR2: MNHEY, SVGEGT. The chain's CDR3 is CASRGGGSSPEQYF. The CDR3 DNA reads TGTGCGTCGAGGGGCGGCGGGAGCAGTCCCGAGCAGTACTTC.

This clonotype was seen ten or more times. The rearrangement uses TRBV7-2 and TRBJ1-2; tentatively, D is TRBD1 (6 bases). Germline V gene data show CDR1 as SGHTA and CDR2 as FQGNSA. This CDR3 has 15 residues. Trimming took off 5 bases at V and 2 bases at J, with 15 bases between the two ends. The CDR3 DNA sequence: TGTGCCAGCAGCATCCAACAGGGTTCGAACTATGGCTACACCTTC. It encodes CASSIQQGSNYGYTF.

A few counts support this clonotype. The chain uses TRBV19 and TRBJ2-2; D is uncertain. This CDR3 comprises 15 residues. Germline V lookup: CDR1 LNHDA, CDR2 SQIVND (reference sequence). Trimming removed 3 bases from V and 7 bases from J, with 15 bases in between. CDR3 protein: CASSILATRHGELFF. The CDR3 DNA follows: TGTGCCAGTAGTATTTTGGCTACAAGACACGGGGAGCTGTTTTTT.

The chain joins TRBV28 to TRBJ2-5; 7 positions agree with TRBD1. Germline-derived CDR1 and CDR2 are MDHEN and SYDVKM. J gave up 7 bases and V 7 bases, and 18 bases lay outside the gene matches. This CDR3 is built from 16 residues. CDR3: CASNTTGTAGRATQYF. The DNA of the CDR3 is TGTGCCAGCAACACGACCGGGACAGCCGGGCGGGCGACCCAGTACTTC.

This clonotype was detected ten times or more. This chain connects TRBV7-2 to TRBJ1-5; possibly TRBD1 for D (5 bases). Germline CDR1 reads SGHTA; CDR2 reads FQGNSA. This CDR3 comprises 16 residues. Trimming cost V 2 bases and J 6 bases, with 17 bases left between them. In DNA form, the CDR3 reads TGTGCCAGCAGCTTAAGGGGCGCGGACCCTGGTCAGCCCCAGCATTTT. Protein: CASSLRGADPGQPQHF.

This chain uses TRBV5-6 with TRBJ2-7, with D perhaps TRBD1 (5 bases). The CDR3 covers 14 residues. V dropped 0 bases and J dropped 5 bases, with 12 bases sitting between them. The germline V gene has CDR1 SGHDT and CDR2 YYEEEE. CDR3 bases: TGTGCCAGCAGCTTGGTTGCAGGGAAGGACGAGCAGTACTTC. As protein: CASSLVAGKDEQYF.

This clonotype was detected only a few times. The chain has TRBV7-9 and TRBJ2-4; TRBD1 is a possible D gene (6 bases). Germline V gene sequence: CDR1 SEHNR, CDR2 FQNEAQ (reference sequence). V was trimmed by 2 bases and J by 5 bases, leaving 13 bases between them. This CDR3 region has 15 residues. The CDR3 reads CASSLKGQPQNIQYF. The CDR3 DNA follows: TGTGCCAGCAGCTTAAAGGGACAACCCCAAAACATTCAGTACTTC.

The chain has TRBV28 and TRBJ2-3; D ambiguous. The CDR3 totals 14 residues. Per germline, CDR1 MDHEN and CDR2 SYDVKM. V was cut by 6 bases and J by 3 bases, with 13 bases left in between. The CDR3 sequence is CASRSHVVTDTQYF. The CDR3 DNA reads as TGTGCCAGCAGATCGCATGTGGTTACAGATACGCAGTATTTT.

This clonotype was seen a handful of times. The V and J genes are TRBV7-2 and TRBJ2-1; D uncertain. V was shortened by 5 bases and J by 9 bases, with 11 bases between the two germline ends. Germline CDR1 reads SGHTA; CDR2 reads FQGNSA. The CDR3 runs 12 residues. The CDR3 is CASSTSLGEQFF. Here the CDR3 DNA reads TGTGCCAGCAGCACGAGCCTTGGTGAGCAGTTCTTC.

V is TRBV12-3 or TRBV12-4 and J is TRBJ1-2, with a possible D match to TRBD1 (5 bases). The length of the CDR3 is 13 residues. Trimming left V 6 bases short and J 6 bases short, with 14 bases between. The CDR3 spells CASSLTAPHGYTF. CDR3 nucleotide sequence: TGTGCCAGCAGCCTGACAGCACCACATGGCTACACCTTC.

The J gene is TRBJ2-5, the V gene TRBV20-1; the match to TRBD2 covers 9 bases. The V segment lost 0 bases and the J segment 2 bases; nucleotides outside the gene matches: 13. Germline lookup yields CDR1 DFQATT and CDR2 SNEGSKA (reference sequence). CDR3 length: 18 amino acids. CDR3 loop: CSARDEVAGAPRQETQYF. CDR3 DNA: TGCAGTGCTAGAGATGAGGTAGCGGGGGCTCCCCGGCAAGAGACCCAGTACTTC.

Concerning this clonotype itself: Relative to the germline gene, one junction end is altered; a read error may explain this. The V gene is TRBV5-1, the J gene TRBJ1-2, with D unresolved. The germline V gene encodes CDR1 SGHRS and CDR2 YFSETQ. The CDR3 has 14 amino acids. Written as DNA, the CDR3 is TGCACCAGCAGCCCCGGCGGCAGATACTATGGCTACACCTTC. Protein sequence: CTSSPGGRYYGYTF.

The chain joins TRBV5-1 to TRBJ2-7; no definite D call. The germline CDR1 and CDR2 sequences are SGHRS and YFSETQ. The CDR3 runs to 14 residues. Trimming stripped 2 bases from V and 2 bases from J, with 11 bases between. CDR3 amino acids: CASSFSGITYEQYF. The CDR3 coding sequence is TGCGCCAGCAGCTTTAGTGGAATCACCTACGAGCAGTACTTC.

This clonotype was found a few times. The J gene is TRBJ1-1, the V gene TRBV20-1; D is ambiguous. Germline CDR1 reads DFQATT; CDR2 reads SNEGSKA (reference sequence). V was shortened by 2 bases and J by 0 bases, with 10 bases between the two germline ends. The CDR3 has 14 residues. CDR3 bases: TGCAGTGCTAGATCCTTGGTGGTGAACACTGAAGCTTTCTTT. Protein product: CSARSLVVNTEAFF.

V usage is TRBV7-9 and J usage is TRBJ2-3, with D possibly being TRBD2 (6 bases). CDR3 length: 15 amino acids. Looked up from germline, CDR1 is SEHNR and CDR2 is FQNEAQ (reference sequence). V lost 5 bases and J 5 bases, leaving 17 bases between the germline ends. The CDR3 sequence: CASSPETAGGDTQYF. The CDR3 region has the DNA TGTGCCAGCAGCCCTGAGACAGCCGGGGGAGATACGCAGTATTTT. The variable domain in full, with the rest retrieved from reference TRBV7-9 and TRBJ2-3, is DTGVSQNPRHKITKRGQNVTFRCDPISEHNRLYWYRQTLGQGPEFLTYFQNEAQLEKSRLLSDRFSAERPKGSFSTLEIQRTEQGDSAMYLCASSPETAGGDTQYFGPGTRLTVL.

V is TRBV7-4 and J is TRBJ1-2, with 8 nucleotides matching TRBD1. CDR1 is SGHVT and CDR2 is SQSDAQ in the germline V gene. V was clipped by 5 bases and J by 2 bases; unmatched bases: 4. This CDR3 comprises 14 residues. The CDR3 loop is CASSTSGGNYGYTF. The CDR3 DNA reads TGTGCCAGCAGCACCTCAGGGGGCAACTATGGCTACACCTTC.

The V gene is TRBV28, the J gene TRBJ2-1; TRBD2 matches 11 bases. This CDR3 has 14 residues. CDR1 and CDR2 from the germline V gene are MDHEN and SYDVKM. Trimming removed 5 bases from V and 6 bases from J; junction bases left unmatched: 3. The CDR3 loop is CASSTSGRTNEQFF. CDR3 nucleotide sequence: TGTGCCAGCAGTACTAGCGGGAGAACCAATGAGCAGTTCTTC.

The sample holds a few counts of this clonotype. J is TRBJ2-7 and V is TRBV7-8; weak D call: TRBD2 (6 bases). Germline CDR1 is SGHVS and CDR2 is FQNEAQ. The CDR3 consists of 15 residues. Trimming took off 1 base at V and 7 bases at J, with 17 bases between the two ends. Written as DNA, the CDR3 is TGTGCCAGCAGCTTAGACGGCGGGATATCGTGGGAGCAGTACTTC. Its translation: CASSLDGGISWEQYF. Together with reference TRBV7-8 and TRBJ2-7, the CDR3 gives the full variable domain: GAGVSQSPRYKVAKRGQDVALRCDPISGHVSLFWYQQALGQGPEFLTYFQNEAQLDKSGLPSDRFFAERPEGSVSTLKIQRTQQEDSAVYLCASSLDGGISWEQYFGPGTRLTVT.

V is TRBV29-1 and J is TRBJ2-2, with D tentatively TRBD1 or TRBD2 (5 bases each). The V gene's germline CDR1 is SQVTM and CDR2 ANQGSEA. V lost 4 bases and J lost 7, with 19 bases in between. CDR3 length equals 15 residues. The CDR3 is CSVVLGDPLLGELFF. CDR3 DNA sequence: TGCAGCGTTGTATTGGGGGACCCCCTCCTCGGGGAGCTGTTTTTT.

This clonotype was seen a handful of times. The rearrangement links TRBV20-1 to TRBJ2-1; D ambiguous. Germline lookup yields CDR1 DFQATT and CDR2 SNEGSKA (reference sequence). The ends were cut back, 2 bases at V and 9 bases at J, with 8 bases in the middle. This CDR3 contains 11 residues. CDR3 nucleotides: TGCAGTGCTAGACTAGTCGGTGAGCAGTTCTTC. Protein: CSARLVGEQFF.

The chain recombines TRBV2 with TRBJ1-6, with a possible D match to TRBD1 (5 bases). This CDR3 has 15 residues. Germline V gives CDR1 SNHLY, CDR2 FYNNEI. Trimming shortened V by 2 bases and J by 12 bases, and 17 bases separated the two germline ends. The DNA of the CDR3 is TGTGCCAGCAGTGAATTTGGGGACCCCCTCGAACCCCTCCACTTT. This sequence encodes CASSEFGDPLEPLHF.

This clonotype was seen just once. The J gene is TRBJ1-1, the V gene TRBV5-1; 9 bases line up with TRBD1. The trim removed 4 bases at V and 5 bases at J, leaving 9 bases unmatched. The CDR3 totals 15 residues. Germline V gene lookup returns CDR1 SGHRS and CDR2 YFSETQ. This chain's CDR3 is CASSSYGQGRTEAFF. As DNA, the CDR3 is TGCGCCAGCAGCAGCTACGGACAGGGGAGGACTGAAGCTTTCTTT.

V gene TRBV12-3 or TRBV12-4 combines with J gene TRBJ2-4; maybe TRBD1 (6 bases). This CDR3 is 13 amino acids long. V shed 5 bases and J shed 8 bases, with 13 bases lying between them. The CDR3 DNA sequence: TGTGCCAGCAGTCCCAACAGGGAAGACATTCAGTACTTC. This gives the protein CASSPNREDIQYF.

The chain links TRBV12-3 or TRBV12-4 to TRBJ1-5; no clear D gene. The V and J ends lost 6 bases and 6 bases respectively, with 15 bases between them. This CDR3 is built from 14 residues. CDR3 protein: CASSPSPVGQPQHF. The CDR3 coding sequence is TGTGCCAGCAGCCCCTCTCCAGTTGGTCAGCCCCAGCATTTT.

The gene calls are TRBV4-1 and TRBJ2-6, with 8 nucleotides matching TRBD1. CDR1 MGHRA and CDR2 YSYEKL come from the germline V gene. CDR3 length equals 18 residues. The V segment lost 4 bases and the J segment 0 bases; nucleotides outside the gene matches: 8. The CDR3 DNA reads TGCGCCAGCAGCCGAATGGGACAGGTGTACTCTGGGGCCAACGTCCTGACTTTC. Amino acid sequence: CASSRMGQVYSGANVLTF.

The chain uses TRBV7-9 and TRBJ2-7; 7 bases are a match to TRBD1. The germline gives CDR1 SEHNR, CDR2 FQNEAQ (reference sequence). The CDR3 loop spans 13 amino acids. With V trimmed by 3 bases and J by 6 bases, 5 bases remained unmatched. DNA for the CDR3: TGTGCCAGCAGCTTGACACAGGGGTTCGAGCAGTACTTC. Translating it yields CASSLTQGFEQYF.

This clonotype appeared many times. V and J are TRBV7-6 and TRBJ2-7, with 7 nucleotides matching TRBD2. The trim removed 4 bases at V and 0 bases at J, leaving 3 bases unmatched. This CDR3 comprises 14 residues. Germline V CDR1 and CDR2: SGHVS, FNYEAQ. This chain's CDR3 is CASSSAGVSYEQYF. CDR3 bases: TGTGCCAGCAGCTCGGCGGGAGTCTCCTACGAGCAGTACTTC.

The CDR3 region has the DNA TGCAGTGCTAGCCTATCCGGGACGGTTTCACAAGAGACCCAGTACTTC. This translates into CSASLSGTVSQETQYF. The chain uses TRBV20-1 and TRBJ2-5; the D call may be TRBD1 or TRBD2 (5 bases each). Germline CDR1 DFQATT, CDR2 SNEGSKA (reference sequence). This CDR3 has 16 residues. Trimming cost V 3 bases and J 2 bases, with 19 bases left between them.

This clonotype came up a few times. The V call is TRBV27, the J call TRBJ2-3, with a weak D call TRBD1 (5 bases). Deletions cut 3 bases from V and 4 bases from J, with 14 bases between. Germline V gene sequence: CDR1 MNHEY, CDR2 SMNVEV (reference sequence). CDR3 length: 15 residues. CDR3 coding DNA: TGTGCCAGCAGTTTTATCCAGGGTCAGGCAGATACGCAGTATTTT. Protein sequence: CASSFIQGQADTQYF.